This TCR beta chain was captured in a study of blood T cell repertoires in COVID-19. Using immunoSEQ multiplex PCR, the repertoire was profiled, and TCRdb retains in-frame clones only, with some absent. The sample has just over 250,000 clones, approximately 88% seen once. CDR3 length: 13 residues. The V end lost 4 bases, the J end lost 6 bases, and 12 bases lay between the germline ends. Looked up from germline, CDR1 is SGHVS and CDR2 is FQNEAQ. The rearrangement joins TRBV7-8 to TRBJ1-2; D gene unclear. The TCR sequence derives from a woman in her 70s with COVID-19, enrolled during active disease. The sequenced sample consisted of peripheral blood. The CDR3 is CASSSTTMNGYTF. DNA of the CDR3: TGTGCCAGCAGCTCGACTACAATGAATGGCTACACCTTC.